The rows below give T cell receptor beta chains drawn from one sample of a study of blood T cell repertoires in COVID-19. The table came from immunoSEQ multiplex PCR; TCRdb's copy has only in-frame clones and leaves some out. The sample has some 170,000 clones, roughly 87% seen once. The sequenced sample consisted of peripheral blood. These receptors all stem from a woman aged 45-65 years with acute or convalescent COVID-19. CDR3s include the opening cysteine and the closing phenylalanine or tryptophan. A D gene is named only where the DNA matches it firmly. Rows may omit the clone size; those that give it use once, few, many or a size class.

abundance: -
j_gene: TRBJ2-5
v_gene: TRBV11-2
d_gene: -
CDR3nt: TGTGCCAGCAGCTTGGGCCTCGGGACACACCAAGAGACCCAGTACTTC
CDR3aa: CASSLGLGTHQETQYF

abundance: -
j_gene: TRBJ1-2
v_gene: TRBV10-2
d_gene: TRBD1
CDR3nt: TGCGCCAGCGGAGGACAGGCCAACTATGGCTACACCTTC
CDR3aa: CASGGQANYGYTF

abundance: -
j_gene: TRBJ2-5
v_gene: TRBV9
d_gene: TRBD1
CDR3nt: TGTGCCAGCAGCGCGGGGACAGGGGGCCGAGAGACCCAGTACTTC
CDR3aa: CASSAGTGGRETQYF

abundance: -
j_gene: TRBJ2-2
v_gene: TRBV9
d_gene: -
CDR3nt: TGTGCCAGCAGCGTCCAGGTCGGGGAGCTGTTTTTT
CDR3aa: CASSVQVGELFF

abundance: few
j_gene: TRBJ1-1
v_gene: TRBV5-1
d_gene: TRBD1
CDR3nt: TGCGCCAGCAGCTTGGAGACAGGGAGTAACACTGAAGCTTTCTTT
CDR3aa: CASSLETGSNTEAFF

abundance: -
j_gene: TRBJ2-1
v_gene: TRBV2
d_gene: -
CDR3nt: TGTGCCAGCAGTGTTGAAGGGGTCAATGAGCAGTTCTTC
CDR3aa: CASSVEGVNEQFF

abundance: few
j_gene: TRBJ1-6
v_gene: TRBV10-2
d_gene: TRBD1
CDR3nt: TGCGCCAGCAGTGGACAGGGGGGGAATTCACCCCTCCACTTT
CDR3aa: CASSGQGGNSPLHF

abundance: -
j_gene: TRBJ1-5
v_gene: TRBV6-6
d_gene: TRBD1
CDR3nt: TGTGCCAGCAGTCCCCTGGACAGGGGAAGCAATCAGCCCCAGCATTTT
CDR3aa: CASSPLDRGSNQPQHF

abundance: -
j_gene: TRBJ2-3
v_gene: TRBV6-5
d_gene: -
CDR3nt: TGTGCCAGCAGCCCCGGTCCTCCCACAGATACGCAGTATTTT
CDR3aa: CASSPGPPTDTQYF

abundance: -
j_gene: TRBJ2-1
v_gene: TRBV3-1/TRBV3-2
d_gene: -
CDR3nt: TGTGCCAGCAGCCGAGGAGCGTCGAGCTCCTACAATGAGCAGTTCTTC
CDR3aa: CASSRGASSSYNEQFF

abundance: -
j_gene: TRBJ2-5
v_gene: TRBV27
d_gene: -
CDR3nt: TGTGCCAGCAGTTCTGCCGGGACTGAAGAGACCCAGTACTTC
CDR3aa: CASSSAGTEETQYF

abundance: few
j_gene: TRBJ2-7
v_gene: TRBV27
d_gene: TRBD1
CDR3nt: TGTGCCAGCAGTTTTAAGGGGGCAGGGGGATATGAGTCCTACGAGCAGTACTTC
CDR3aa: CASSFKGAGGYESYEQYF

abundance: -
j_gene: TRBJ1-3
v_gene: TRBV19
d_gene: TRBD1
CDR3nt: TGTGCCAGTACGGGACAGGGTGAATCTTTTGGCTCTGGAAACACCATATATTTT
CDR3aa: CASTGQGESFGSGNTIYF

abundance: -
j_gene: TRBJ1-2
v_gene: TRBV19
d_gene: TRBD1
CDR3nt: TGTGCCAGTAGTGCCCTGCGGGACAGGGGCAGTCATGGCTACACCTTC
CDR3aa: CASSALRDRGSHGYTF

abundance: -
j_gene: TRBJ2-7
v_gene: TRBV5-1
d_gene: -
CDR3nt: TGCGCCAGCAGCTTGGCAGACAGGCCCTACGAGCAGTACTTC
CDR3aa: CASSLADRPYEQYF

abundance: -
j_gene: TRBJ2-5
v_gene: TRBV10-3
d_gene: -
CDR3nt: TGTGCCATCAGCTCCTTAATGGGGCTGGGGGAGACCCAGTACTTC
CDR3aa: CAISSLMGLGETQYF

abundance: -
j_gene: TRBJ1-2
v_gene: TRBV12-3/TRBV12-4
d_gene: -
CDR3nt: TGTGCCAGCAGTTTGGGGCGGTCCTATGGCTACACCTTC
CDR3aa: CASSLGRSYGYTF

abundance: -
j_gene: TRBJ1-5
v_gene: TRBV30
d_gene: TRBD1
CDR3nt: TGTGCCTGGAGCTACAGGGGAGGTGGCAATCAGCCCCAGCATTTT
CDR3aa: CAWSYRGGGNQPQHF

abundance: once
j_gene: TRBJ1-2
v_gene: TRBV6-6
d_gene: -
CDR3nt: TGTGCCAGCAGACTACAGGAGGGCTATGGCTACACCTTC
CDR3aa: CASRLQEGYGYTF

abundance: -
j_gene: TRBJ1-1
v_gene: TRBV7-8
d_gene: TRBD1
CDR3nt: TGTGCCAGCAGCACAGACAGGGGAGAGGACACTGAAGCTTTCTTT
CDR3aa: CASSTDRGEDTEAFF

abundance: few
j_gene: TRBJ1-2
v_gene: TRBV7-9
d_gene: TRBD1
CDR3nt: TGTGCCAGCAGCTGGACAGGCGTCTATGGCTACACCTTC
CDR3aa: CASSWTGVYGYTF

abundance: many
j_gene: TRBJ2-1
v_gene: TRBV7-7
d_gene: TRBD2
CDR3nt: TGTGCCAGCAGTCCCCTAGCGGGGGGATCCAATGAGCAGTTCTTC
CDR3aa: CASSPLAGGSNEQFF

abundance: few
j_gene: TRBJ1-1
v_gene: TRBV7-2
d_gene: TRBD1
CDR3nt: TGTGCCAGCAGTTCACAGGGGTTGTTAGGCGAAGCTTTCTTT
CDR3aa: CASSSQGLLGEAFF

abundance: -
j_gene: TRBJ2-5
v_gene: TRBV5-1
d_gene: -
CDR3nt: TGCGCCAGCAGCTTGGAGGGGTCGGAGACCCAGTACTTC
CDR3aa: CASSLEGSETQYF

abundance: -
j_gene: TRBJ2-7
v_gene: TRBV7-2
d_gene: TRBD2
CDR3nt: TGTGCCAGCAGCTTAGCTAGCGGGGGTACCTACGAGCAGTACTTC
CDR3aa: CASSLASGGTYEQYF

abundance: once
j_gene: TRBJ1-5
v_gene: TRBV30
d_gene: -
CDR3nt: TGTGCCTGGAGTGTAGAGGGCAATCAGCCCCAGCATTTT
CDR3aa: CAWSVEGNQPQHF

abundance: -
j_gene: TRBJ1-2
v_gene: TRBV10-3
d_gene: -
CDR3nt: TGTGCCATCAGTGAAAGACTGCTCTATGGCTACACCTTC
CDR3aa: CAISERLLYGYTF

abundance: -
j_gene: TRBJ2-3
v_gene: TRBV19
d_gene: TRBD2
CDR3nt: TGTGCCAGTTCTCAATCCGGGACTAGTACAGATACGCAGTATTTT
CDR3aa: CASSQSGTSTDTQYF

abundance: few
j_gene: TRBJ2-3
v_gene: TRBV6-5
d_gene: TRBD2
CDR3nt: TGTGCCAGCAGTACCTCAGCGGGAGGCACAGATACGCAGTATTTT
CDR3aa: CASSTSAGGTDTQYF

abundance: few
j_gene: TRBJ1-1
v_gene: TRBV7-3
d_gene: -
CDR3nt: TGTGCCAGCAGCTCACAGGGGAACACTGAAGCTTTCTTT
CDR3aa: CASSSQGNTEAFF

abundance: few
j_gene: TRBJ1-2
v_gene: TRBV2
d_gene: -
CDR3nt: TGTGCCAGCAGCTTTACTAACTATGGCTACACCTTC
CDR3aa: CASSFTNYGYTF

abundance: -
j_gene: TRBJ1-2
v_gene: TRBV18
d_gene: -
CDR3nt: TGTGCCAGCTCACCAAGGGGTGATGGCTACACCTTC
CDR3aa: CASSPRGDGYTF

abundance: -
j_gene: TRBJ1-1
v_gene: TRBV7-8
d_gene: -
CDR3nt: TGTGCCAGCGAGGCAGGGATGAGGAACACTGAAGCTTTCTTT
CDR3aa: CASEAGMRNTEAFF

abundance: -
j_gene: TRBJ2-2
v_gene: TRBV19
d_gene: -
CDR3nt: TGTGCCAGTAGTCGACTACCCGGAGAGCTGTTTTTT
CDR3aa: CASSRLPGELFF

abundance: many
j_gene: TRBJ2-7
v_gene: TRBV2
d_gene: -
CDR3nt: TGTGCCAGCAGTGAAGGGAGGGGAGCCTACGAGCAGTACTTC
CDR3aa: CASSEGRGAYEQYF

abundance: -
j_gene: TRBJ1-5
v_gene: TRBV7-2
d_gene: -
CDR3nt: TGTGCCAGCAGCTTATGGACAGATAGCAATCAGCCCCAGCATTTT
CDR3aa: CASSLWTDSNQPQHF

abundance: -
j_gene: TRBJ2-1
v_gene: TRBV5-1
d_gene: TRBD2
CDR3nt: TGCGCCAGCAGCTACCTTATAGCGGGAGGGACATTTGGGGATGAGCAGTTCTTC
CDR3aa: CASSYLIAGGTFGDEQFF

abundance: once
j_gene: TRBJ1-6
v_gene: TRBV5-6
d_gene: -
CDR3nt: TGTGCCAGCAGCTTGGAGTTGGCGGCCTCTAATTCACCCCTCCACTTT
CDR3aa: CASSLELAASNSPLHF

abundance: -
j_gene: TRBJ1-6
v_gene: TRBV19
d_gene: TRBD1
CDR3nt: TGTGCCACCACGACAGGGGTAAATAATTCACCCCTCCACTTT
CDR3aa: CATTTGVNNSPLHF

abundance: -
j_gene: TRBJ2-7
v_gene: TRBV29-1
d_gene: TRBD2
CDR3nt: TGCAGCGTTGTAGGGGGACTAGCGGGAAGGTACGAGCAGTACTTC
CDR3aa: CSVVGGLAGRYEQYF

abundance: -
j_gene: TRBJ2-1
v_gene: TRBV6-5
d_gene: TRBD2
CDR3nt: TGTGCCAGCAATCGAGCTAGCGGGAACAATGAGCAGTTCTTC
CDR3aa: CASNRASGNNEQFF